This T cell receptor beta chain was profiled in a study of blood T cell repertoires in COVID-19. Study background: The samples span acute and convalescent COVID-19 from the United States, Italy and Spain.

From germline, CDR1 is LNHNV and CDR2 YYDKDF (reference sequence). The trim removed 1 base at V and 7 bases at J, leaving 5 bases unmatched. The CDR3 totals 16 residues. Per the study methods: Cell counts per sample came from amplifying reference gene primers. Here immunoSEQ multiplex PCR was the method, and the copy in TCRdb shows in-frame clones only, minus some. The DNA gave D and trimming, while V, J and clone size come from that table. The top ten clones hold around 5.5% of a sample with 200,000 to 250,000 clones, 83% of them seen once. This chain connects TRBV15 to TRBJ2-1, with 12 bases identical to TRBD2. This TCR came from a human donor in a cohort sampled during active COVID-19. The sequencing sample was made of peripheral blood. CDR3: CATSRGTSGKSNEQFF. The CDR3 nucleotides read TGTGCCACCAGCAGAGGGACTAGCGGGAAAAGTAATGAGCAGTTCTTC.